This T cell receptor (beta chain) was sequenced for a study of blood T cell repertoires in COVID-19 (dated by TCRdb to the early 2020s). Regarding the study in general: Collaborator samples came from the United States, Italy and Spain and covered acute and convalescent phases of COVID-19. The material from the prospective study consisted of cDNA or gDNA derived from T cells, B-cell-depleted T cells, or PBMCs. A de-identified subject ID, COVID-19 status, age in years and sex were almost always included in the sample metadata. Subjects who had been exposed to COVID-19, were actively infected with it, or had recovered from it provided the deeply sampled blood TCRbeta repertoires that made up the dataset. Samples came from the ongoing ImmuneRACE study (first 160 participants) plus 1,254 subjects from 6 global collaborators. Where available, HLA class I and class II types were obtained from metadata supplied by the sample provider rather than from assay-based typing. The repertoires were released in a freely available public database intended as a resource for research on the immune response to SARS-CoV-2. The paper's findings and limits, for the study overall: The amount of clinical and demographic metadata varied by source and participant and was provided uncurated.

CDR1 and CDR2 (SGHNT, YENEEA) derive from the germline V gene. The junction shows trimming of 5 bases on V and 2 bases on J, plus 8 bases between the germline ends. Measured from the cysteine to the phenylalanine, the CDR3 is 13 residues long. The sequence is cut down to CDR3 DNA, 39 bases in frame from base 1. The collaborating institutions used their own protocols to collect whole blood in K2EDTA tubes. For TCRbeta analysis, collaborators shipped samples as frozen whole blood, isolated PBMCs, or DNA extracted from either of those sample types. This clone was counted a single time. Its specific antigen is unknown. It has no much larger one-base neighbor in the sample; base qualities were not kept. TCRbeta CDR3 regions were amplified from genomic DNA using the immunoSEQ Assay, a bias-controlled multiplex PCR. In the source study's methods: The number of nucleated cells in each sample was estimated from the amplification of reference gene primers within the assay. Sequence reads were collapsed and filtered to measure the absolute abundance of every unique TCRbeta CDR3 rearrangement. Productive Simpson clonality was computed per sample as the square root of Simpson's diversity index over productive rearrangements. TCRdb carries this immuneACCESS record with in-frame sequences only. Its versions omit some clonotypes, under half of them owing to an unresolved V gene in the studies checked, with the rest unexplained. D and trimming were read from the DNA, whereas the V and J calls and clone size are those reported in that table. A total of approximately 170,000 clones appear in this sample, about nine tenths of them only once. The biggest ten clones account for roughly 4% of the sample.

Sequencing was carried out using peripheral blood. The source of this sequence is a woman aged 70-85 years with acute or convalescent COVID-19. The chain is made from TRBV11-3 and TRBJ2-3, and possibly TRBD1, on 6 matching bases. In nucleotides, the sequence is TGTGCCAGCAGCCCAGGGGCCACAGATACGCAGTATTTT. It is translated as CASSPGATDTQYF.